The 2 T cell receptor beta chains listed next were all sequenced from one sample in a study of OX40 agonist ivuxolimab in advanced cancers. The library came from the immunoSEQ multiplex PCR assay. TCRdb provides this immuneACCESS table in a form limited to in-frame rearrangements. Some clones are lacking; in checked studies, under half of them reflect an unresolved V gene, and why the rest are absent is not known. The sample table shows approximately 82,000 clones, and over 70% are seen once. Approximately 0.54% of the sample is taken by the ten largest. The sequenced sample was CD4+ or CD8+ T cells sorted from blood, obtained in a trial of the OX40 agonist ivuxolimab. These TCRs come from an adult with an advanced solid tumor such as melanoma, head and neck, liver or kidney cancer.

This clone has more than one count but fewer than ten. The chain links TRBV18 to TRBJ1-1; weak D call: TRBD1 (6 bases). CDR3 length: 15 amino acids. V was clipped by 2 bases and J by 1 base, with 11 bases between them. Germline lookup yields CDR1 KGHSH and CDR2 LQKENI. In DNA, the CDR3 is TGTGCCAGCTCACCAATGACAGGACGGAACACTGAAGCTTTCTTT. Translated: CASSPMTGRNTEAFF.

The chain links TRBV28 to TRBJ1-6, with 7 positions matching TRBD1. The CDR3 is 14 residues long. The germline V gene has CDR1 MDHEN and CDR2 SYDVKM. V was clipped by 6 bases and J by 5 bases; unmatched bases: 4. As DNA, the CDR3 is TGTGCCAGCAGGACAGGGACGGATAATTCACCCCTCCACTTT. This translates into CASRTGTDNSPLHF.